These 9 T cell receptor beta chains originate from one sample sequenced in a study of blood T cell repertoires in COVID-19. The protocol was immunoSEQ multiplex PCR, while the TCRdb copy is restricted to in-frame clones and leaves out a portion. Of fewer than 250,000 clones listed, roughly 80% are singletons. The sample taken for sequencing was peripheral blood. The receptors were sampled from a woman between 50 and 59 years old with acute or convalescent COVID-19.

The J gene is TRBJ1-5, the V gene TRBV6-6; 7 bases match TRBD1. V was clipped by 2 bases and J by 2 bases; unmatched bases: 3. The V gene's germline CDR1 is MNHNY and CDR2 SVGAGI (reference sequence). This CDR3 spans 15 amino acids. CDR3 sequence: CASSYDGQGNQPQHF. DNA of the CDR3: TGTGCCAGCAGTTACGATGGACAGGGCAATCAGCCCCAGCATTTT.

The CDR3 region has the DNA TGTGCCAGCAGTTTTCGGACTAGTATCTACACCGGGGAGCTGTTTTTT. Protein: CASSFRTSIYTGELFF. The chain joins TRBV27 to TRBJ2-2; 7 bases line up with TRBD2. The CDR3 is 16 amino acids. The V gene end was trimmed by 3 bases and the J gene end by 3 bases; junction bases not matched to a gene: 7. CDR1 and CDR2 (germline): MNHEY, SMNVEV (reference sequence).

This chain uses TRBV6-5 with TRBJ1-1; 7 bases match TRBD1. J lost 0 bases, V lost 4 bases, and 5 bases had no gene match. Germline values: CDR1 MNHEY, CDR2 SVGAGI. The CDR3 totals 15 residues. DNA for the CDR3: TGTGCCAGCAGTTGGCAGACAGGGATGAACACTGAAGCTTTCTTT. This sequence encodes CASSWQTGMNTEAFF.

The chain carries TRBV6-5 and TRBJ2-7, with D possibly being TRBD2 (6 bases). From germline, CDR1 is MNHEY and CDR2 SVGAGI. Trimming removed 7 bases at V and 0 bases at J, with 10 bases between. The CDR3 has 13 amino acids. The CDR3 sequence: CASNRGSSYEQYF. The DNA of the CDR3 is TGTGCCAGCAACCGGGGGTCCTCCTACGAGCAGTACTTC.

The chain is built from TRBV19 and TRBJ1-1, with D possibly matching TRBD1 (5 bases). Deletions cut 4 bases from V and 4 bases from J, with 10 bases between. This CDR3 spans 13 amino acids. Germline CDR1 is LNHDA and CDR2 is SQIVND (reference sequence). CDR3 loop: CASSRRGATEAFF. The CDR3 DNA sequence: TGTGCCAGTAGTAGAAGGGGTGCCACTGAAGCTTTCTTT.

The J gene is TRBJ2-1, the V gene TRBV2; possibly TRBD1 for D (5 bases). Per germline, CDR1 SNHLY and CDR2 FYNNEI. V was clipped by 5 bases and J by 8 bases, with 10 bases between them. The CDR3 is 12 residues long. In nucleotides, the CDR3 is TGTGCCAGCAGTCCACAGGTCTATGAGCAGTTCTTC. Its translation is CASSPQVYEQFF.

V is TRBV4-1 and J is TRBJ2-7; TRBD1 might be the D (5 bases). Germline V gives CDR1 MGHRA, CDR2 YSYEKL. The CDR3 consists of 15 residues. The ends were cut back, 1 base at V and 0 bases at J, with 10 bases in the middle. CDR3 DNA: TGCGCCAGCAGCCAAGGAACACAGGCCTCCTACGAGCAGTACTTC. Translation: CASSQGTQASYEQYF.

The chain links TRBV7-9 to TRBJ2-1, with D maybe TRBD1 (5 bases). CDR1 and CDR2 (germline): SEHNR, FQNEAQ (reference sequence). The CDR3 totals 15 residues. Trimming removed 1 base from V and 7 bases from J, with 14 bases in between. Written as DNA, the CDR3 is TGTGCCAGCAGCTTAGGTCTCAGGGATCTAAATGAGCAGTTCTTC. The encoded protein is CASSLGLRDLNEQFF.

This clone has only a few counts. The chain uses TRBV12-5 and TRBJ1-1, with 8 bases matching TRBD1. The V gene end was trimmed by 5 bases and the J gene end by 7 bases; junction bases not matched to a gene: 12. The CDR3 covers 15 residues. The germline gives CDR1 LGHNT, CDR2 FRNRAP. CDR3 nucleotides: TGTGCTAGTGGTCAAGACACAGGGGGTAGGGGTGAAGCTTTCTTT. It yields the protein CASGQDTGGRGEAFF.